This T cell receptor (beta chain) was sequenced for a study of T cells in Graves' hyperthyroidism and ophthalmopathy. Study-level information: Staff took peripheral blood when the initial diagnosis was made, before any treatment began.

Whole-study findings and limits: Most thyroid clonotypes with frequency above 0.001 were detected in blood.

TCR beta CDR3 regions were amplified from RNA. The HTBI primer set was used in a first-round RT-PCR of the TCR CDR3. From the multiplex PCR reads, TCRdb called clonotypes with MiXCR, one entry per CDR3 protein. Among about 740,000 distinct CDR3 sequences listed, 14% were seen once. This clonotype has a count of ten or more. Its antigen is still unknown. The TCR originated in a woman younger than 30 with Graves' hyperthyroidism. The source material was blood.

CDR3 sequence: CASSLGLEEQFF. For the CDR3, the DNA is TGCGCCAGCAGCCTCGGACTAGAGGAGCAGTTCTTC. This sequence joins TRBV5-1 and TRBJ2-1; 7 nucleotides match TRBD2. With V trimmed by 4 bases and J by 10 bases, 5 bases remained unmatched. The length of the CDR3 is 12 residues. Germline assignment: CDR1 SGHRS and CDR2 YFSETQ.